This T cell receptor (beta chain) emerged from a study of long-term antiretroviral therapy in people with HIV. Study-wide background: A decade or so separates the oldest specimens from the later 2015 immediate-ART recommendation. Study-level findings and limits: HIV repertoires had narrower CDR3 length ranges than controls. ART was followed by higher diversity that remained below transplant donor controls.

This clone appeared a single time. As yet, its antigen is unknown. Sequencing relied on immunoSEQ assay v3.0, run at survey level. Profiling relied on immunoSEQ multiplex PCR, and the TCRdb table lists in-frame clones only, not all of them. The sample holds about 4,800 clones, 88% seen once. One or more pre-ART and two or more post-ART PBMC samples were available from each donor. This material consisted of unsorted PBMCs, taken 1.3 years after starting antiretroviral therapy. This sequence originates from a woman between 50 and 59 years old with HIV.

CDR3 DNA sequence: TGTGCCAGCAGTCTCGGACAGGGGTTTAACACTGAAGCTTTCTTT. This gives the protein CASSLGQGFNTEAFF. V gene TRBV7-9 combines with J gene TRBJ1-1; the match to TRBD1 covers 9 bases. There are 15 residues in the CDR3. Germline values: CDR1 SEHNR, CDR2 FQNEAQ (reference sequence). Germline trimming cut 6 bases from V and 2 bases from J; bases unmatched to any gene: 7.